This entry lists 12 T cell receptor beta chains sequenced from one sample in a study of technical replicates of blood from several donors. Profiled with immunoSEQ multiplex PCR; TCRdb holds only in-frame clones, not every one. The sample lists over 9,000 clones; roughly 89% were seen once. Sequenced material: PBMCs. All receptors come from a human donor in good health.

This clone was counted once. The chain recombines TRBV6-5 with TRBJ2-7; 11 positions match TRBD1. J was trimmed by 3 bases and V by 6 bases; bases with no gene match: 1. The CDR3 is 13 amino acids. Germline CDR1 and CDR2: MNHEY and SVGAGI. CDR3 coding DNA: TGTGCCAGCAGCGGGACAGGGGGCTACGAGCAGTACTTC. It codes for CASSGTGGYEQYF.

The chain couples TRBV18 to TRBJ2-7, with D maybe TRBD1 (6 bases). Looked up from germline, CDR1 is KGHSH and CDR2 is LQKENI. V dropped 6 bases and J dropped 4 bases, with 10 bases sitting between them. The CDR3 has 12 residues. Here the CDR3 reads CASSPTGYEQYF. The DNA for the CDR3 is TGTGCCAGCTCCCCTACAGGGTACGAGCAGTACTTC.

This chain links TRBV7-9 with TRBJ1-1; a weak D match, TRBD1 (6 bases). This CDR3 is 14 amino acids long. V dropped 11 bases and J dropped 1 base, with 17 bases sitting between them. Germline V gene data show CDR1 as SEHNR and CDR2 as FQNEAQ (reference sequence). As DNA, the CDR3 is TGTGCCGTTCGAAGGGAAGGGGGGAACACTGAAGCTTTCTTT. It is translated as CAVRREGGNTEAFF.

The chain couples TRBV7-6 to TRBJ2-7, with TRBD2 matching 7 bases. This CDR3 is built from 15 residues. Looked up from germline, CDR1 is SGHVS and CDR2 is FNYEAQ. V lost 6 bases and J lost 2; bases outside the gene matches: 10. The chain's CDR3 is CASRGEGTLAYEQYF. The CDR3 nucleotides read TGTGCCAGCAGGGGGGAGGGGACCCTAGCCTACGAGCAGTACTTC.

The chain links TRBV5-1 to TRBJ2-1; TRBD2 might be the D (6 bases). Per the germline V gene, CDR1 is SGHRS and CDR2 is YFSETQ. Trimming removed 1 base from V and 7 bases from J, with 15 bases in between. CDR3 size: 15 residues. CDR3 coding DNA: TGCGCCAGCAGCTTGCCGGGAGAGTCTCGGAATGAGCAGTTCTTC. It yields the protein CASSLPGESRNEQFF.

The V gene is TRBV2, the J gene TRBJ2-5, with 10 bases fitting TRBD1. Looked up from germline, CDR1 is SNHLY and CDR2 is FYNNEI. CDR3 length equals 15 residues. V shed 4 bases, J shed 5 bases, and the junction held 7 bases outside the gene matches. The CDR3: CASSVRDRGIETQYF. The DNA for the CDR3 is TGTGCCAGCAGTGTCCGGGACAGGGGTATTGAGACCCAGTACTTC.

The chain has TRBV5-1 and TRBJ2-7; 8 nucleotides align to TRBD2. With 4 bases clipped from V and 1 base from J, the junction kept 1 base outside the gene matches. Germline V lookup: CDR1 SGHRS, CDR2 YFSETQ. The CDR3 is made up of 13 amino acids. CDR3 protein: CASSPGGSYEQYF. CDR3 in DNA: TGCGCCAGCAGCCCGGGGGGGTCCTACGAGCAGTACTTC.

V gene TRBV5-1 combines with J gene TRBJ2-5; D remains unclear. The CDR3 is made up of 12 amino acids. Trimming pared 2 bases from V and 4 bases from J, leaving 6 bases between. CDR1 is SGHRS and CDR2 is YFSETQ in the germline V gene. CDR3 sequence (DNA): TGCGCCAGCAGCTTTGAGAGAGAGACCCAGTACTTC. Translated, it gives CASSFERETQYF.

The table lists this clone with a count of one. The chain links TRBV5-8 to TRBJ2-7; 8 bases match TRBD2. The CDR3 is 15 amino acids. With 3 bases clipped from V and 2 bases from J, the junction kept 7 bases outside the gene matches. Germline-derived CDR1 and CDR2 are SGHTS and YDEGEE. The CDR3 sequence: CASSSSPGLAYEQYF. DNA of the CDR3: TGTGCCAGCAGCTCGTCGCCGGGACTAGCCTACGAGCAGTACTTC.

The chain couples TRBV5-4 to TRBJ1-3; TRBD1 aligns across 8 bases. CDR1 and CDR2 (germline): SGHNT, YYREEE (reference sequence). V shed 4 bases, J shed 0 bases, and the junction held 6 bases outside the gene matches. The CDR3 has 16 residues. The CDR3 DNA reads TGTGCCAGCAGCCCGGACAGGGCCCTCTCTGGAAACACCATATATTTT. This translates into CASSPDRALSGNTIYF.

The chain couples TRBV6-4 to TRBJ2-7, with TRBD2 identical over 7 bases. From germline, CDR1 is MRHNA and CDR2 SNTAGT. Trimming removed 1 base from V and 4 bases from J; junction bases left unmatched: 4. This CDR3 has 14 amino acids. The CDR3 is CASSDFGTKYEQYF. In DNA form, the CDR3 reads TGTGCCAGCAGTGACTTCGGGACTAAATACGAGCAGTACTTC.

The rearrangement links TRBV9 to TRBJ1-1; no firm D call. CDR1 SGDLS and CDR2 YYNGEE come from the germline V gene. The CDR3 sequence is 15 residues long. Trimming left V 1 base short and J 3 bases short, with 13 bases between. The CDR3 here is CASSVTGSVDTEAFF. CDR3 coding DNA: TGTGCCAGCAGCGTAACGGGGTCGGTGGACACTGAAGCTTTCTTT.